Sequencing of this T cell receptor beta chain was carried out in a study of T cells after yellow fever vaccination. The CDR3 is 15 residues long. Germline V gene data show CDR1 as MNHEY and CDR2 as SVGEGT. Between the trimmed V and J ends, which lost 0 bases and 0 bases, there was a span of 5 bases. TCRdb fed the 5' RACE reads into MiXCR, producing one record per CDR3 protein. The sample has 350,000 to 450,000 distinct CDR3 sequences; about 6% are singletons. In its sample, this clonotype was seen many times. The chain uses TRBV6-2 or TRBV6-3 and TRBJ2-2, with D unresolved. The material sequenced was PBMCs, taken 5 days after the yellow fever booster vaccination. The sequence was obtained from a man aged 30 to 45 who received the YFV17D yellow fever vaccine. CDR3 bases: TGTGCCAGCAGTTACTCGCCCGCGAACACCGGGGAGCTGTTTTTT. It encodes CASSYSPANTGELFF.